This is a list of T cell receptor beta chains from one sample in a study of T cell responses to AZD1222 COVID-19 vaccine. Data came from immunoSEQ multiplex PCR; TCRdb stores just in-frame clones and leaves some out. The sample lists 180,000 or so clones, roughly nine tenths occurring once. The sample consisted of peripheral blood, taken 28 days after the second AZD1222 dose. These receptors were collected from an adult who received the AZD1222 COVID-19 vaccine. Both conserved end residues are part of each CDR3. Each record gives: D gene, V gene, J gene, clone size, CDR3 protein, CDR3 DNA. D genes are given only for firm matches. A clone size is listed for some rows: how often the clone was seen (once, few, many), or a class if it is expanded.

TRBD1	TRBV6-5	TRBJ1-4	NA	CASSYDRVNEKLFF	TGTGCCAGCAGTTACGACAGGGTTAACGAAAAACTGTTTTTT
TRBD2	TRBV10-3	TRBJ2-2	NA	CAINLAGGPGELFF	TGTGCCATCAACCTAGCGGGGGGGCCCGGGGAGCTGTTTTTT
NA	TRBV6-6	TRBJ2-6	NA	CASSYSDSGANVLTF	TGTGCCAGCAGTTACTCTGATTCTGGGGCCAACGTCCTGACTTTC
NA	TRBV30	TRBJ1-5	NA	CAWTDTSNQPQHF	TGTGCCTGGACAGACACCAGCAATCAGCCCCAGCATTTT
NA	TRBV6-5	TRBJ2-6	NA	CASSYSGGGANVLTF	TGTGCCAGCAGTTACTCCGGTGGCGGGGCCAACGTCCTGACTTTC
NA	TRBV12-3/TRBV12-4	TRBJ2-7	once	CASSLLYEQYF	TGTGCCAGCAGTTTACTCTACGAGCAGTACTTC
NA	TRBV15	TRBJ1-6	NA	CATSRQGRISYNSPLHF	TGTGCCACCAGCAGACAGGGACGGATTTCCTATAATTCACCCCTCCACTTT
NA	TRBV6-5	TRBJ2-1	once	CASSGGSSYNEQFF	TGTGCCAGCAGCGGGGGCAGCTCCTACAATGAGCAGTTCTTC
TRBD1	TRBV18	TRBJ1-1	NA	CASSPRVGGPTTFNTEAFF	TGTGCCAGCTCACCACGGGTAGGGGGCCCCACAACCTTTAACACTGAAGCTTTCTTT
NA	TRBV4-1	TRBJ1-2	NA	CASSQERMGYGYTF	TGCGCCAGCAGCCAAGAGCGGATGGGCTATGGCTACACCTTC
NA	TRBV2	TRBJ1-1	NA	CASNGAMNTEAFF	TGTGCCAGCAACGGAGCCATGAACACTGAAGCTTTCTTT
NA	TRBV3-1/TRBV3-2	TRBJ2-1	NA	CASSRRMFSNEQFF	TGTGCCAGCAGCCGCCGGATGTTTTCAAATGAGCAGTTCTTC
NA	TRBV24-1	TRBJ1-6	NA	CATSERELNSPLHF	TGTGCCACCAGTGAGAGGGAACTTAATTCACCCCTCCACTTT
NA	TRBV18	TRBJ1-3	NA	CASSRGPSGNTIYF	TGTGCCAGCTCACGGGGGCCATCTGGAAACACCATATATTTT
NA	TRBV18	TRBJ1-3	NA	CASSPRFQGSGNTIYF	TGTGCCAGCTCACCACGCTTTCAGGGCTCTGGAAACACCATATATTTT
NA	TRBV6-1	TRBJ2-6	NA	CASSDWRAGANVLTF	TGTGCCAGCAGTGATTGGAGGGCAGGGGCCAACGTCCTGACTTTC
NA	TRBV6-5	TRBJ1-5	once	CASSPGVGGRQPQHF	TGTGCCAGCAGTCCCGGAGTGGGGGGCCGGCAGCCCCAGCATTTT
TRBD1	TRBV29-1	TRBJ2-3	NA	CSVEDHRGTDTQYF	TGCAGCGTTGAAGATCACAGGGGGACAGATACGCAGTATTTT
TRBD1	TRBV7-2	TRBJ1-1	NA	CASSLGTGAGGAFF	TGTGCCAGCAGCTTAGGAACAGGGGCGGGGGGAGCTTTCTTT
NA	TRBV24-1	TRBJ2-1	NA	CATSDLNSNEQFF	TGTGCCACCAGTGATCTCAACTCCAATGAGCAGTTCTTC
NA	TRBV6-4	TRBJ1-2	NA	CASSEEQEGTYGYTF	TGTGCCAGCAGTGAGGAACAGGAGGGAACCTATGGCTACACCTTC
NA	TRBV5-6	TRBJ1-2	NA	CASSLGQSNYGYTF	TGTGCCAGCAGCTTGGGGCAGAGTAACTATGGCTACACCTTC
NA	TRBV7-3	TRBJ1-6	NA	CASSLTQANSPLHF	TGTGCCAGCAGCTTAACTCAGGCTAATTCACCCCTCCACTTT
TRBD1	TRBV24-1	TRBJ2-1	NA	CATSEGQAHNEQFF	TGTGCCACCAGTGAAGGACAGGCACACAATGAGCAGTTCTTC
TRBD2	TRBV5-6	TRBJ2-1	NA	CASSSGLAGGLKQFF	TGTGCCAGCAGCTCAGGACTAGCGGGGGGGCTTAAGCAGTTCTTC
TRBD2	TRBV5-1	TRBJ2-1	NA	CASSAEGWTSGDNEQFF	TGCGCCAGCAGCGCAGAGGGGTGGACTAGCGGTGACAATGAGCAGTTCTTC
TRBD2	TRBV10-1	TRBJ2-1	NA	CASSVSGTSGKNEQFF	TGCGCCAGCAGTGTGTCCGGGACTAGCGGGAAGAATGAGCAGTTCTTC
NA	TRBV6-1	TRBJ1-6	NA	CASSDGNSPLHF	TGTGCCAGCAGTGATGGGAATTCACCCCTCCACTTT
TRBD1	TRBV7-9	TRBJ2-7	NA	CASSRTGLEQYF	TGTGCCAGCAGCCGGACAGGTCTCGAGCAGTACTTC
TRBD2	TRBV19	TRBJ2-1	NA	CASRLAGGLSDEQFF	TGTGCCAGTAGACTAGCGGGAGGGCTTTCCGATGAGCAGTTCTTC
NA	TRBV6-2/TRBV6-3	TRBJ1-5	NA	CASSYLGTPDQPQHF	TGTGCCAGCAGTTACCTCGGGACACCGGATCAGCCCCAGCATTTT
TRBD2	TRBV7-9	TRBJ2-1	NA	CASSPGRPTYNEQFF	TGTGCCAGCAGCCCCGGGAGGCCTACCTACAATGAGCAGTTCTTC
NA	TRBV29-1	TRBJ2-1	NA	CSGLASWDEQFF	TGCAGCGGGCTAGCAAGTTGGGATGAGCAGTTCTTC
TRBD1	TRBV19	TRBJ1-2	NA	CASSLSPGQVYGYTF	TGTGCCAGTAGTCTGAGCCCGGGACAGGTCTATGGCTACACCTTC
NA	TRBV7-9	TRBJ2-7	NA	CASSFVEYRSETRVEQYF	TGTGCCAGCAGCTTCGTAGAGTATAGAAGCGAAACTCGTGTGGAGCAGTACTTC
TRBD2	TRBV12-5	TRBJ2-2	NA	CASLPTGTSGRSNTGELFF	TGTGCTAGCCTTCCAACCGGGACTAGCGGGAGGTCGAACACCGGGGAGCTGTTTTTT
NA	TRBV7-9	TRBJ2-2	NA	CASSLVGDPNTGELFF	TGTGCCAGCAGCTTAGTGGGGGATCCGAACACCGGGGAGCTGTTTTTT
NA	TRBV9	TRBJ1-5	NA	CASSADGNQPQHF	TGTGCCAGCAGCGCCGACGGCAATCAGCCCCAGCATTTT
TRBD1	TRBV12-3/TRBV12-4	TRBJ2-5	NA	CASSSTGRETQYF	TGTGCCAGCAGTTCGACAGGGCGAGAGACCCAGTACTTC
NA	TRBV9	TRBJ1-6	NA	CASSVAELGATYNSPLHF	TGTGCCAGCAGCGTAGCTGAGCTGGGGGCTACCTATAATTCACCCCTCCACTTT
TRBD2	TRBV6-1	TRBJ2-7	NA	CASSEGGGESFVPEYYEQYF	TGTGCCAGCAGTGAAGGGGGAGGGGAGTCTTTTGTGCCCGAGTATTACGAGCAGTACTTC
TRBD1	TRBV19	TRBJ2-7	NA	CASSIGTVSYEQYF	TGTGCCAGTAGTATTGGGACAGTCTCCTACGAGCAGTACTTC
NA	TRBV5-1	TRBJ2-7	NA	CASSVTGTFYEQYF	TGCGCCAGCAGCGTAACCGGGACCTTCTACGAGCAGTACTTC